The 2 T cell receptor beta chains in this list originate from one sample, sequenced in a study of Graves' ophthalmopathy and Graves' hyperthyroidism. Amplification from RNA transcripts yielded the TCR beta CDR3 regions. First-round RT-PCR used HTBI primers; second-round multiplex PCR followed. TCRdb reprocessed the multiplex PCR reads via MiXCR and lists one record per CDR3 protein. Here the sample spans 35,000 to 50,000 distinct CDR3 sequences, approximately 50% being singletons. Sequencing was carried out using peripheral blood. All receptors derive from an adult woman with stable Graves' hyperthyroidism.

This clonotype was counted many times. The rearrangement links TRBV5-1 to TRBJ2-7; 9 positions agree with TRBD2. V lost 0 bases to trimming and J lost 4 bases; unmatched junction nucleotides: 11. Germline loops: CDR1 SGHRS, CDR2 YFSETQ. This CDR3 region has 17 residues. CDR3 amino acids: CASSLVLGAGGSYEQYF. In DNA, the CDR3 is TGCGCCAGCAGCTTGGTGTTGGGGGCGGGAGGGTCGTACGAGCAGTACTTC.

The table lists this clonotype with many counts. This chain joins TRBV7-9 and TRBJ1-1, with D perhaps TRBD1 (6 bases). CDR3 size: 14 residues. V shed 1 base and J shed 5 bases, with 11 bases lying between them. In germline, CDR1 is SEHNR, CDR2 FQNEAQ (reference sequence). The CDR3 region is CASSLVGQGTEAFF. The CDR3 DNA is TGTGCCAGCAGCTTAGTGGGGCAGGGGACTGAAGCTTTCTTT.